Listed below are T cell receptor beta chains from one sample, sequenced in a study of blood T cell repertoires in COVID-19. Clones were read by immunoSEQ multiplex PCR, and TCRdb kept only the in-frame ones, dropping some. The sample comprises fewer than 300,000 clones, roughly 84% of which are singletons, and more than 15% rests with the top ten. Sequencing input: peripheral blood. Receptors originate from a person aged 65 to 79 with COVID-19, enrolled during active disease. Both conserved end residues are part of each CDR3. The D gene is left open where the match is weak. The listing skips clone size in some rows; elsewhere it reads once, few, many or a size class.

v_gene	d_gene	abundance	j_gene	CDR3aa	CDR3nt
TRBV5-1	NA	NA	TRBJ1-5	CASSLEAGVSQPQHF	TGCGCCAGCAGCTTGGAGGCAGGGGTTAGTCAGCCCCAGCATTTT
TRBV27	NA	NA	TRBJ2-4	CASSYVGVPKNIQYF	TGTGCCAGCAGTTACGTAGGGGTTCCCAAAAACATTCAGTACTTC
TRBV7-9	NA	once	TRBJ2-3	CASSLAAGDTDTQYF	TGTGCCAGCAGCTTAGCGGCAGGGGACACAGATACGCAGTATTTT
TRBV29-1	NA	NA	TRBJ2-2	CSVDQGYTGELFF	TGCAGCGTTGACCAGGGCTACACCGGGGAGCTGTTTTTT
TRBV10-3	NA	NA	TRBJ2-1	CAISELRVNEQFF	TGTGCCATCAGTGAGTTGAGGGTCAATGAGCAGTTCTTC
TRBV19	TRBD1	NA	TRBJ1-5	CASSLGTGAQPQHF	TGTGCCAGTAGCCTGGGGACAGGGGCTCAGCCCCAGCATTTT
TRBV19	NA	NA	TRBJ1-5	CASSITGITRQPQHF	TGTGCCAGTAGTATAACAGGGATCACCCGACAGCCCCAGCATTTT
TRBV6-5	NA	NA	TRBJ2-7	CASSPGTPYEQYF	TGTGCCAGCAGTCCCGGGACTCCTTACGAGCAGTACTTC
TRBV11-2	TRBD1	few	TRBJ2-3	CASSLEGQADTQYF	TGTGCCAGCAGCTTAGAGGGACAGGCAGATACGCAGTATTTT
TRBV5-1	TRBD1	NA	TRBJ1-3	CASSLQTGGSYTIYF	TGCGCCAGCAGCTTACAAACAGGGGGTTCGTACACCATATATTTT
TRBV6-5	NA	NA	TRBJ2-1	CASSYRESFEQFF	TGTGCCAGCAGTTACAGGGAGAGTTTTGAGCAGTTCTTC
TRBV10-3	NA	NA	TRBJ1-5	CAIGEQGLQPQHF	TGTGCCATCGGTGAACAGGGTCTACAGCCCCAGCATTTT